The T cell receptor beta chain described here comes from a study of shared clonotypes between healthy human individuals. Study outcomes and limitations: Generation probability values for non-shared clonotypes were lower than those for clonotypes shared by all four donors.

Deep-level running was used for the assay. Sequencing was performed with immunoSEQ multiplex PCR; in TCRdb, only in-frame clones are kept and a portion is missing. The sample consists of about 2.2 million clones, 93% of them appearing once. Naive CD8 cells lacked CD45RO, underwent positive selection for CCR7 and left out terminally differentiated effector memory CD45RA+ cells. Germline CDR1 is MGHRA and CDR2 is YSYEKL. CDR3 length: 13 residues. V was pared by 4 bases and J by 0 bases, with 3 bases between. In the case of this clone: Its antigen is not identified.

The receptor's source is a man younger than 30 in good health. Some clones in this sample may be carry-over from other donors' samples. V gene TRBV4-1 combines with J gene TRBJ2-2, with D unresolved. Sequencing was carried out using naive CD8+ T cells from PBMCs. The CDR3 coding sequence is TGCGCCAGCAGCCCACCGAACACCGGGGAGCTGTTTTTT. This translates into CASSPPNTGELFF.